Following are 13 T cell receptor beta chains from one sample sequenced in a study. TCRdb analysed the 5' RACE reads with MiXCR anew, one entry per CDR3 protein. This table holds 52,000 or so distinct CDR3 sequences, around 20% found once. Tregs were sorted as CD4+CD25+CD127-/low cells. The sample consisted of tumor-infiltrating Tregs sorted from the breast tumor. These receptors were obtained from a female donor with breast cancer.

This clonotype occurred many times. The CDR3 spells CASSQGRAMSEKLFF. DNA of the CDR3: TGCGCCAGCAGCCAAGGGAGGGCGATGAGTGAAAAACTGTTTTTT. The J gene is TRBJ1-4, the V gene TRBV4-1, with D hard to call. V lost 1 base and J lost 7, with 13 bases in between. This CDR3 region has 15 residues. Germline V gives CDR1 MGHRA, CDR2 YSYEKL.

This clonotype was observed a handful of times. The CDR3 DNA reads as TGTGCCAGCAGCCAGGGACATACCTACGAGCAGTACTTC. Encoded protein: CASSQGHTYEQYF. The chain has TRBV3-1 and TRBJ2-7; the D gene is possibly TRBD1 (6 bases). The CDR3 runs to 13 residues. CDR1 and CDR2 from the germline V gene are LGHDT and YNNKEL (reference sequence). Trimming stripped 3 bases from V and 2 bases from J, with 8 bases between.

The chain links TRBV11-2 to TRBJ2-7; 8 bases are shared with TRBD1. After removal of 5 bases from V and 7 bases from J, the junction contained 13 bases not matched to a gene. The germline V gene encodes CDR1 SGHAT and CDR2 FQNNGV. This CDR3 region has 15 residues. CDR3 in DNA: TGTGCCAGCAGCCACGGACAGGGCATTTTAGGGGAGCAGTACTTC. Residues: CASSHGQGILGEQYF.

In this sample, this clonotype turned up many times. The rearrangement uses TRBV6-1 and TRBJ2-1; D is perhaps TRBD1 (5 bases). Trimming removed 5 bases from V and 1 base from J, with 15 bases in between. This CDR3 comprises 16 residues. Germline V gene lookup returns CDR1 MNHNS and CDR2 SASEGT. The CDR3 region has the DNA TGTGCCAGCAGTCGCAGGGCGGAAGGGTCCTACAATGAGCAGTTCTTC. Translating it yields CASSRRAEGSYNEQFF.

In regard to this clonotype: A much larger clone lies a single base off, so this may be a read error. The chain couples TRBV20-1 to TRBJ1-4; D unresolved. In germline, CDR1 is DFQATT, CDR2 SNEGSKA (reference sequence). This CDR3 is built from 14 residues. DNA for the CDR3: TGCAGTGCTAGAGGAGGCCCCGGGAATGAAAAACTGTGTTTT. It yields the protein CSARGGPGNEKLCF.

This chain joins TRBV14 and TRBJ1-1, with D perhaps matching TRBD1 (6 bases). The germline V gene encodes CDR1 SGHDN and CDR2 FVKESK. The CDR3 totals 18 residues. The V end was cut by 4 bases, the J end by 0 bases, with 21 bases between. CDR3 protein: CASSLEGGWGTMNTEAFF. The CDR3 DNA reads TGTGCCAGCAGCCTTGAAGGGGGGTGGGGCACCATGAACACTGAAGCTTTCTTT.

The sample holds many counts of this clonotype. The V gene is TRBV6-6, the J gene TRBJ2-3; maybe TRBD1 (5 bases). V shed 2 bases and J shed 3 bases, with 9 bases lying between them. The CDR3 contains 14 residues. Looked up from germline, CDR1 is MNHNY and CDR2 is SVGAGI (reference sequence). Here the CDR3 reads CASSYGQGTDTQYF. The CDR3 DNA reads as TGTGCCAGCAGTTACGGGCAGGGTACAGATACGCAGTATTTT.

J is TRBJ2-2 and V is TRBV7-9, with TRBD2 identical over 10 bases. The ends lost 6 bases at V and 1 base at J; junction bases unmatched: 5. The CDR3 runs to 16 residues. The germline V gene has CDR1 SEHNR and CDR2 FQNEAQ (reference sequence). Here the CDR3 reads CASSWWTSGNTGELFF. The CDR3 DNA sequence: TGTGCCAGCAGTTGGTGGACTAGCGGGAACACCGGGGAGCTGTTTTTT.

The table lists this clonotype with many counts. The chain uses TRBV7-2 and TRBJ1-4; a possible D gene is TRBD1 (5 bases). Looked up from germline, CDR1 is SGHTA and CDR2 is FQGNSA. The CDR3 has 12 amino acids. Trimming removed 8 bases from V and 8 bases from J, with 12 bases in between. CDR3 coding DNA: TGTGCCAGCCGGCGTGGGGGAGAAAAACTGTTTTTT. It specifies CASRRGGEKLFF.

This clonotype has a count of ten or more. Here the CDR3 reads CASRWRDSYNEQFF. CDR3 sequence (DNA): TGTGCCAGCAGGTGGCGGGACTCCTACAATGAGCAGTTCTTC. This rearrangement joins TRBV28 to TRBJ2-1; the D gene is possibly TRBD2 (6 bases). Trimming removed 6 bases at V and 0 bases at J, with 9 bases between. CDR3 length: 14 residues. The V gene's germline CDR1 is MDHEN and CDR2 SYDVKM.

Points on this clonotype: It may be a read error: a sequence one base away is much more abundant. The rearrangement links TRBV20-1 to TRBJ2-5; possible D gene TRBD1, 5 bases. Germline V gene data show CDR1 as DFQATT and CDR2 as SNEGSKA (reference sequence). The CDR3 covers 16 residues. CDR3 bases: TGCAGTGCTAGACCCCCCCGGACACTGACTCAAGAGACCCAGTCCTTC. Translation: CSARPPRTLTQETQSF.

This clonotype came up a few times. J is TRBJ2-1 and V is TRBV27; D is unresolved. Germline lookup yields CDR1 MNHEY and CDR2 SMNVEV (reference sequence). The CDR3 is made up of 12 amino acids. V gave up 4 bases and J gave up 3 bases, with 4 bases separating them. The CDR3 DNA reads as TGTGCCAGCAGTTGGAACTACAATGAGCAGTTCTTC. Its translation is CASSWNYNEQFF.

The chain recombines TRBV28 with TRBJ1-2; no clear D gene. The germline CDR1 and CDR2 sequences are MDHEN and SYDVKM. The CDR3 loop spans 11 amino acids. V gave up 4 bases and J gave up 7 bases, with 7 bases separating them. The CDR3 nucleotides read TGTGCCAGCAGTTGGACTGGTGGCTACACCTTC. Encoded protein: CASSWTGGYTF.